These 32 T cell receptor beta chains came from one sample sequenced in a study of cytomegalovirus exposure and HLA in healthy donors. Some clones are missing from TCRdb's copy, which holds only in-frame ones; the method was immunoSEQ multiplex PCR. In the table there are 97,000 or so clones, approximately 88% of which are singletons. Sequenced sample: PBMCs. The receptor set was obtained from a woman aged 30 to 39 in good health and CMV-seronegative.

The gene calls are TRBV7-6 and TRBJ2-5; possibly TRBD2 for D (5 bases). The germline V gene has CDR1 SGHVS and CDR2 FNYEAQ. Trimming pared 5 bases from V and 4 bases from J, leaving 14 bases between. The length of the CDR3 is 14 residues. The DNA for the CDR3 is TGTGCCAGCAGCCCCGGGGAGCGGCTAGAGACCCAGTACTTC. It yields the protein CASSPGERLETQYF.

This clone was seen more than once but under ten times. The chain uses TRBV29-1 and TRBJ1-4; a weak D match, TRBD1 (5 bases). Looked up from germline, CDR1 is SQVTM and CDR2 is ANQGSEA. The CDR3 has 13 amino acids. V was trimmed by 8 bases and J by 8 bases, leaving 18 bases between them. The chain's CDR3 is CSTRRGEGEKLFF. CDR3 DNA sequence: TGCAGCACTCGAAGAGGGGAGGGAGAAAAACTGTTTTTT. The entire variable domain, with the rest obtained from reference TRBV29-1 and TRBJ1-4, is as follows: SAVISQKPSRDICQRGTSLTIQCQVDSQVTMMFWYRQQPGQSLTLIATANQGSEATYESGFVIDKFPISRPNLTFSTLTVSNMSPEDSSIYLCSTRRGEGEKLFFGSGTQLSVL.

The genes are TRBV7-9 and TRBJ1-4; no clear D gene. Trimming removed 5 bases from V and 8 bases from J, with 9 bases in between. This CDR3 is 12 amino acids long. Germline lookup yields CDR1 SEHNR and CDR2 FQNEAQ (reference sequence). CDR3 bases: TGTGCCAGCAGCGGCGGCACGGAAAAACTGTTTTTT. It is translated as CASSGGTEKLFF. The complete variable domain, with remaining parts taken from reference TRBV7-9 and TRBJ1-4, reads DTGVSQNPRHKITKRGQNVTFRCDPISEHNRLYWYRQTLGQGPEFLTYFQNEAQLEKSRLLSDRFSAERPKGSFSTLEIQRTEQGDSAMYLCASSGGTEKLFFGSGTQLSVL.

The chain uses TRBV15 and TRBJ2-7; 7 positions agree with TRBD2. With V trimmed by 1 base and J by 2 bases, 2 bases remained unmatched. This CDR3 has 14 residues. Germline CDR1 LNHNV, CDR2 YYDKDF (reference sequence). CDR3 in DNA: TGTGCCACCAGCAGAGTGGGGGGGGCCTACGAGCAGTACTTC. The encoded protein is CATSRVGGAYEQYF.

The rearrangement uses TRBV5-6 and TRBJ1-2; D ambiguous. V gave up 0 bases and J gave up 4 bases, with 16 bases separating them. The CDR3 totals 16 residues. CDR1 is SGHDT, CDR2 YYEEEE, per germline. The chain's CDR3 is CASSLAFGSYGYGYTF. CDR3 bases: TGTGCCAGCAGCTTGGCCTTCGGGTCTTATGGCTATGGCTACACCTTC.

The CDR3 sequence is CASIGGGLPEAFF. The CDR3 DNA reads TGTGCCAGCATTGGGGGGGGTCTCCCGGAAGCTTTCTTT. The V call is TRBV2, the J call TRBJ1-1; D may be TRBD1 (5 bases). Germline V CDR1 and CDR2: SNHLY, FYNNEI. The V gene lost 7 bases and the J gene lost 8 bases, with 17 bases spanning the gap. The CDR3 length is 13 residues.

The chain combines TRBV6-6 with TRBJ1-4; TRBD1 might be the D (6 bases). V lost 6 bases and J lost 0, with 8 bases in between. The CDR3 sequence is 14 residues long. Looked up from germline, CDR1 is MNHNY and CDR2 is SVGAGI (reference sequence). The CDR3 DNA reads TGTGCCAGCAGAAAGGGGGCAACTAATGAAAAACTGTTTTTT. Amino acid sequence: CASRKGATNEKLFF.

Only one count was recorded for this clone. The chain uses TRBV7-2 and TRBJ2-5, with D possibly TRBD2 on 6 matching bases. The V end was cut by 4 bases, the J end by 7 bases, with 10 bases between. The CDR3 has 12 residues. Germline V CDR1 and CDR2: SGHTA, FQGNSA. The DNA for the CDR3 is TGTGCCAGCAGCTCGGGAGTGACGACCCAGTACTTC. It codes for CASSSGVTTQYF. The variable domain in full, with the rest retrieved from reference TRBV7-2 and TRBJ2-5, is GAGVSQSPSNKVTEKGKDVELRCDPISGHTALYWYRQSLGQGLEFLIYFQGNSAPDKSGLPSDRFSAERTGGSVSTLTIQRTQQEDSAVYLCASSSGVTTQYFGPGTRLLVL.

The chain is built from TRBV6-5 and TRBJ2-7; 7 nucleotides agree with TRBD2. The junction had 7 bases not matched to a gene; V was cut back by 2 bases and J by 3 bases. The germline gives CDR1 MNHEY, CDR2 SVGAGI. The CDR3 covers 15 residues. CDR3 nucleotides: TGTGCCAGCAGTTACGAGGGGAGGGTTAACTACGAGCAGTACTTC. Its translation: CASSYEGRVNYEQYF.

The rearrangement uses TRBV19 and TRBJ2-1; 9 bases align to TRBD1. This CDR3 is built from 15 residues. Germline trimming cut 10 bases from V and 8 bases from J; bases unmatched to any gene: 15. Germline CDR1 reads LNHDA; CDR2 reads SQIVND (reference sequence). The CDR3 region is CATRPGTGRKDEQFF. CDR3 DNA: TGTGCCACGAGACCCGGGACAGGGCGGAAGGATGAGCAGTTCTTC.

The chain has TRBV6-1 and TRBJ2-1; TRBD2 matches at 9 bases. The CDR3 consists of 15 residues. The V gene end was trimmed by 8 bases and the J gene end by 7 bases; junction bases not matched to a gene: 12. The germline V gene encodes CDR1 MNHNS and CDR2 SASEGT. CDR3 protein: CASRQGLAGYNEQFF. CDR3 bases: TGTGCCAGCCGACAAGGGCTAGCGGGATATAATGAGCAGTTCTTC.

As concerns this clone: The identical CDR3 is also encoded by other nucleotide sequences in the sample. The chain links TRBV5-4 to TRBJ1-5; D is possibly TRBD1 (5 bases). The germline V gene encodes CDR1 SGHNT and CDR2 YYREEE (reference sequence). V was pared by 4 bases and J by 5 bases, with 13 bases between. The CDR3 has 14 amino acids. The CDR3 region is CASSLGAGDQPQHF. The DNA for the CDR3 is TGTGCCAGCAGCCTCGGTGCGGGGGATCAGCCCCAGCATTTT.

J is TRBJ2-7 and V is TRBV9; D unresolved. The germline V gene has CDR1 SGDLS and CDR2 YYNGEE. V was clipped by 0 bases and J by 5 bases, with 12 bases between them. The CDR3 is 14 amino acids. CDR3 region: CASSVAGSTDEQYF. As DNA, the CDR3 is TGTGCCAGCAGCGTAGCGGGTTCGACCGACGAGCAGTACTTC.

The J gene is TRBJ1-4, the V gene TRBV6-1; the match to TRBD1 covers 8 bases. The CDR3 runs 15 residues. The germline V gene has CDR1 MNHNS and CDR2 SASEGT. V gave up 7 bases and J gave up 7 bases; unmatched junction bases: 11. CDR3 loop: CASTPKTGVGEKLFF. CDR3 bases: TGTGCCAGCACTCCCAAGACAGGGGTTGGTGAAAAACTGTTTTTT.

This clone was observed once. The chain recombines TRBV27 with TRBJ2-1; D is undetermined. Germline values: CDR1 MNHEY, CDR2 SMNVEV (reference sequence). This CDR3 is built from 15 residues. Trimming pared 3 bases from V and 0 bases from J, leaving 9 bases between. In DNA form, the CDR3 reads TGTGCCAGCAGTTTCCCCATGAGCTCCTACAATGAGCAGTTCTTC. Its protein is CASSFPMSSYNEQFF.

The V call is TRBV28, the J call TRBJ2-7; D ambiguous. The CDR3 runs 13 residues. Trimming left V 4 bases short and J 2 bases short, with 9 bases between. Germline lookup yields CDR1 MDHEN and CDR2 SYDVKM. CDR3 DNA sequence: TGTGCCAGCAGTTCCTATAACGCCTACGAGCAGTACTTC. This encodes CASSSYNAYEQYF.

The chain joins TRBV2 to TRBJ2-7, with a possible D match to TRBD1 (5 bases). Germline V CDR1 and CDR2: SNHLY, FYNNEI. Trimming took 5 bases from V and 0 from J, leaving 8 bases between them. This CDR3 is built from 13 residues. CDR3 sequence: CASSITGSYEQYF. Written as DNA, the CDR3 is TGTGCCAGCAGTATAACAGGCTCCTACGAGCAGTACTTC.

The genes are TRBV29-1 and TRBJ2-7; TRBD1 agrees at 8 bases. J was trimmed by 4 bases and V by 7 bases; bases with no gene match: 6. Germline V gene lookup returns CDR1 SQVTM and CDR2 ANQGSEA. The CDR3 consists of 12 residues. CDR3 coding DNA: TGCAGCGCAGGACAGGGCGCTTACGAGCAGTACTTC. Its translation is CSAGQGAYEQYF.

The V and J genes are TRBV28 and TRBJ2-1; 10 positions agree with TRBD1. V gave up 6 bases and J gave up 8 bases; unmatched junction bases: 7. The CDR3 has 14 amino acids. Germline CDR1 MDHEN, CDR2 SYDVKM. Written as DNA, the CDR3 is TGTGCCAGCAGCTTGACAGGGGGCACCCATGAGCAGTTCTTC. It translates to CASSLTGGTHEQFF. Based on the CDR3 plus reference TRBV28 and TRBJ2-1, the full variable domain is DVKVTQSSRYLVKRTGEKVFLECVQDMDHENMFWYRQDPGLGLRLIYFSYDVKMKEKGDIPEGYSVSREKKERFSLILESASTNQTSMYLCASSLTGGTHEQFFGPGTRLTVL.

The chain carries TRBV7-9 and TRBJ2-2, with 7 bases identical to TRBD1. With V trimmed by 3 bases and J by 4 bases, 5 bases remained unmatched. CDR1 is SEHNR and CDR2 is FQNEAQ in the germline V gene (reference sequence). This CDR3 is 15 amino acids long. The CDR3 loop is CASSFLGGSTGELFF. DNA for the CDR3: TGTGCCAGCAGCTTTCTAGGGGGCTCCACCGGGGAGCTGTTTTTT.

The chain employs TRBV5-1 and TRBJ1-3; D unresolved. Germline CDR1 and CDR2: SGHRS and YFSETQ. The CDR3 is made up of 15 amino acids. The V gene lost 3 bases and the J gene lost 0 bases, with 10 bases spanning the gap. CDR3 DNA: TGCGCCAGCAGCTCCCGGGGAAGCTCTGGAAACACCATATATTTT. Protein: CASSSRGSSGNTIYF.

This chain links TRBV6-1 with TRBJ2-2; no definite D call. Germline V CDR1 and CDR2: MNHNS, SASEGT. V was clipped by 4 bases and J by 7 bases, with 10 bases between them. CDR3 size: 13 residues. CDR3 region: CASSGASYGELFF. Here the CDR3 DNA reads TGTGCCAGCAGTGGGGCCAGCTACGGGGAGCTGTTTTTT.

The chain links TRBV4-3 to TRBJ1-6; no clear D gene. V was pared by 3 bases and J by 10 bases, with 16 bases between. Germline values: CDR1 LGHNA, CDR2 YSLEER. The CDR3 contains 15 residues. CDR3 sequence: CASSQESVVQSPLHF. The DNA for the CDR3 is TGCGCCAGCAGCCAGGAGAGCGTAGTTCAATCACCCCTCCACTTT.

The chain's CDR3 is CASSTSGSLRYEQYF. In DNA, the CDR3 is TGTGCCAGCAGTACTAGCGGGAGTTTAAGGTACGAGCAGTACTTC. The chain uses TRBV28 and TRBJ2-7; TRBD2 matches 11 bases. The CDR3 loop spans 15 amino acids. From germline, CDR1 is MDHEN and CDR2 SYDVKM. V lost 5 bases to trimming and J lost 4 bases; unmatched junction nucleotides: 7.

The CDR3 sequence: CASSQSARGNGYTF. CDR3 DNA: TGTGCCAGCAGCCAATCAGCCCGGGGGAATGGCTACACCTTC. The chain links TRBV16 to TRBJ1-2, with TRBD1 as a possible D gene (5 bases). V lost 0 bases to trimming and J lost 6 bases, with 11 bases between them. The CDR3 is made up of 14 amino acids. Germline CDR1 is KGHSY and CDR2 is FQNENV.

The V gene is TRBV6-6, the J gene TRBJ1-1; TRBD1 matches at 8 bases. J lost 1 base, V lost 5 bases, and 3 bases had no gene match. The germline CDR1 and CDR2 sequences are MNHNY and SVGAGI (reference sequence). This CDR3 spans 14 amino acids. CDR3 amino acids: CASSTGTGNTEAFF. CDR3 sequence (DNA): TGTGCCAGCAGTACTGGGACAGGGAACACTGAAGCTTTCTTT.

The chain joins TRBV7-2 to TRBJ2-7; D gene uncertain. Trimming left V 5 bases short and J 2 bases short, with 4 bases between. The CDR3 runs 11 residues. The germline gives CDR1 SGHTA, CDR2 FQGNSA. In DNA form, the CDR3 reads TGTGCCAGCAGCATTACCTACGAGCAGTACTTC. This encodes CASSITYEQYF.

This clone showed up just once. The CDR3 protein is CASRPYYNEQFF. The CDR3 DNA follows: TGTGCCAGCAGGCCCTATTACAATGAGCAGTTCTTC. V and J are TRBV6-1 and TRBJ2-1, with D uncertain. Germline V CDR1 and CDR2: MNHNS, SASEGT. The CDR3 extends over 12 amino acids. V was pared by 6 bases and J by 4 bases, with 7 bases between.

This chain joins TRBV5-1 and TRBJ2-1; possibly TRBD1 for D (6 bases). CDR3 length: 18 residues. Germline CDR1 and CDR2: SGHRS and YFSETQ. Trimming shortened V by 2 bases and J by 6 bases, and 24 bases separated the two germline ends. DNA for the CDR3: TGCGCCAGCAGCTTTAAGGGGGTGTCCGCCGGGATCGCCAATGAGCAGTTCTTC. Translated: CASSFKGVSAGIANEQFF.

The gene calls are TRBV7-9 and TRBJ1-1, with 8 bases that match TRBD1. Trimming cost V 3 bases and J 0 bases; bases outside gene matches: 9. There are 17 residues in the CDR3. Germline CDR1 is SEHNR and CDR2 is FQNEAQ (reference sequence). Here the CDR3 DNA reads TGTGCCAGCAGCTTCAGGGGGCGCGTCTCTTTGAACACTGAAGCTTTCTTT. Encoded protein: CASSFRGRVSLNTEAFF.

DNA for the CDR3: TGCAGCGTTGGGCTGGGATCACTATGGGGGGACCAGTACTTC. It yields the protein CSVGLGSLWGDQYF. The chain is built from TRBV29-1 and TRBJ2-5, with TRBD2 as a possible D gene (6 bases). Trimming pared 4 bases from V and 10 bases from J, leaving 22 bases between. The CDR3 is 14 amino acids. Germline CDR1 and CDR2: SQVTM and ANQGSEA.

The chain links TRBV10-2 to TRBJ1-5, with D unresolved. V was shortened by 2 bases and J by 5 bases, with 10 bases between the two germline ends. The CDR3 runs to 14 residues. Germline V CDR1 and CDR2: WSHSY, SAAADI. CDR3 in DNA: TGCGCCAGCAGTGAGGCACGACTCGATCAGCCCCAGCATTTT. It encodes CASSEARLDQPQHF.